This entry lists 26 T cell receptor beta chains sequenced from one sample in a study of T-cell reconstitution after alpha-beta-depleted transplantation in children. For TCRbeta, the library was prepared with unique molecular identifiers. MiXCR, applied by TCRdb to the PCR reads, yields one record per CDR3 protein. The table lists about 510,000 distinct CDR3 sequences, roughly an eighth of them singletons. This specimen consisted of PBMCs, mostly from graft donor cells, obtained 180 days after TCRalphabeta/CD19-depleted stem cell transplant. The receptors shown here come from a female patient aged 2-9 years who had a stem cell transplant for aplastic anemia, so the T cells may come from the graft donor.

The table lists this clonotype with a few counts. The V gene is TRBV28, the J gene TRBJ2-7; D might be TRBD1 or TRBD2, each matching 5 bases. Germline V gives CDR1 MDHEN, CDR2 SYDVKM. This CDR3 is 12 amino acids long. V dropped 8 bases and J dropped 3 bases, with 11 bases sitting between them. The CDR3 reads CASVRGSYEQYF. DNA for the CDR3: TGTGCCAGCGTTCGGGGCAGCTACGAGCAGTACTTC.

There are a few counts of this clonotype. J is TRBJ2-3 and V is TRBV10-3; 9 nucleotides line up with TRBD2. The V gene's germline CDR1 is ENHRY and CDR2 SYGVKD. With 2 bases clipped from V and 3 bases from J, the junction kept 12 bases outside the gene matches. There are 18 residues in the CDR3. The CDR3 DNA reads as TGTGCCATCAGTGAGCCCCCCACAGCGGGAGGAAGGACAGATACGCAGTATTTT. Translation gives CAISEPPTAGGRTDTQYF.

The chain carries TRBV7-6 and TRBJ2-7; TRBD2 aligns across 7 bases. J gave up 4 bases and V 4 bases, and 10 bases lay outside the gene matches. The CDR3 length is 15 residues. Germline lookup yields CDR1 SGHVS and CDR2 FNYEAQ. The DNA of the CDR3 is TGTGCCAGCAGCTACCTGGGGGAGGGCCTTTACGAGCAGTACTTC. Protein sequence: CASSYLGEGLYEQYF.

The sample holds a few counts of this clonotype. V gene TRBV9 combines with J gene TRBJ2-7; D may match TRBD1 or TRBD2 (5 bases each). Germline V gene sequence: CDR1 SGDLS, CDR2 YYNGEE. This CDR3 contains 14 residues. V shed 2 bases and J shed 6 bases, with 15 bases lying between them. CDR3 DNA sequence: TGTGCCAGCAGCGTCTCAGGTCCCGGGGCCGAGCAGTACTTC. Its protein is CASSVSGPGAEQYF. The full variable domain, with the rest looked up from reference TRBV9 and TRBJ2-7, is DSGVTQTPKHLITATGQRVTLRCSPRSGDLSVYWYQQSLDQGLQFLIQYYNGEERAKGNILERFSAQQFPDLHSELNLSSLELGDSALYFCASSVSGPGAEQYFGPGTRLTVT.

The gene calls are TRBV20-1 and TRBJ2-5; 8 positions agree with TRBD2. In germline, CDR1 is DFQATT, CDR2 SNEGSKA (reference sequence). V was pared by 5 bases and J by 5 bases, with 13 bases of the junction left unmatched. The CDR3 consists of 15 residues. The CDR3, as DNA: TGCAGTGCTCCCACTTCCAGCGGGAGATGGGAGACCCAGTACTTC. It yields the protein CSAPTSSGRWETQYF.

This chain connects TRBV29-1 to TRBJ2-7; 7 bases map to TRBD2. There are 13 residues in the CDR3. V was pared by 4 bases and J by 4 bases, with 7 bases of the junction left unmatched. Germline CDR1 SQVTM, CDR2 ANQGSEA. DNA of the CDR3: TGCAGCGTTGTGGGGGGGTCGGCGTACGAGCAGTACTTC. Translating gives CSVVGGSAYEQYF.

In this sample, this clonotype turned up a few times. J is TRBJ2-3 and V is TRBV5-1; 13 positions agree with TRBD2. Unmatched junction bases numbered 10, after V lost 4 bases and J lost 5 bases. CDR3 size: 17 residues. CDR1 SGHRS and CDR2 YFSETQ come from the germline V gene. CDR3 nucleotides: TGCGCCAGCAGCAGAAAGGGACTAGCGGGAAATATAGATACGCAGTATTTT. Translating it yields CASSRKGLAGNIDTQYF.

This clonotype was seen only a few times. The chain is built from TRBV7-9 and TRBJ2-7; tentatively, D is TRBD1 or TRBD2 (5 bases each). Trimming cost V 4 bases and J 0 bases, with 13 bases left between them. The CDR3 spans 15 residues. Germline CDR1 SEHNR, CDR2 FQNEAQ (reference sequence). This CDR3 is CASSSRDGSSYEQYF. The CDR3 region has the DNA TGTGCCAGCAGCTCCCGGGACGGCAGCTCCTACGAGCAGTACTTC.

This clonotype was picked up a small number of times. The V gene is TRBV5-6, the J gene TRBJ2-4; maybe TRBD1 (6 bases). CDR1 and CDR2 from the germline V gene are SGHDT and YYEEEE. The CDR3 extends over 18 amino acids. Trimming removed 3 bases at V and 7 bases at J, with 26 bases between. The CDR3 is CASSSTGPGRGKGNIQYF. The DNA of the CDR3 is TGTGCCAGCAGCTCGACCGGTCCGGGCAGGGGAAAAGGGAACATTCAGTACTTC.

This chain joins TRBV9 and TRBJ1-5; TRBD1 aligns across 9 bases. V lost 4 bases and J lost 5; bases outside the gene matches: 10. Germline CDR1 and CDR2: SGDLS and YYNGEE. CDR3 length: 16 residues. CDR3 coding DNA: TGTGCCAGCAGCACTCCTCCCTGGGACAGGGATCAGCCCCAGCATTTT. It is translated as CASSTPPWDRDQPQHF.

This clonotype was observed a few times. The chain has TRBV29-1 and TRBJ2-1; TRBD1 is a possible D gene (6 bases). The CDR3 is 15 residues long. Trimming left V 5 bases short and J 10 bases short, with 24 bases between. Germline V gene lookup returns CDR1 SQVTM and CDR2 ANQGSEA. The CDR3 sequence: CSVFRDNAPSREQFF. Written as DNA, the CDR3 is TGCAGCGTTTTCCGGGACAACGCCCCCAGTCGGGAGCAGTTCTTC.

The sample holds a few counts of this clonotype. The chain uses TRBV4-1 and TRBJ1-2; TRBD1 matches 9 bases. The germline V gene has CDR1 MGHRA and CDR2 YSYEKL. This CDR3 spans 15 amino acids. Trimming took 0 bases from V and 8 from J; bases not matched to a gene: 7. The chain's CDR3 is CASSQDPRQGDGYTF. The CDR3 bases are TGCGCCAGCAGCCAAGATCCGAGACAGGGGGACGGCTACACCTTC.

This clonotype was seen a handful of times. The chain joins TRBV20-1 to TRBJ1-5; a weak D match, TRBD1 (5 bases). Germline-derived CDR1 and CDR2 are DFQATT and SNEGSKA (reference sequence). This CDR3 is 14 amino acids long. The V and J ends lost 0 bases and 4 bases respectively, with 10 bases between them. This CDR3 is CSARDGQRNQPQHF. In DNA form, the CDR3 reads TGCAGTGCTAGAGACGGACAACGAAATCAGCCCCAGCATTTT.

This chain connects TRBV27 to TRBJ1-6, with 7 bases fitting TRBD1. CDR1 and CDR2 from the germline V gene are MNHEY and SMNVEV (reference sequence). The CDR3 has 12 amino acids. V was clipped by 5 bases and J by 14 bases; unmatched bases: 6. CDR3 residues: CASSPNRGSLHF. The CDR3 DNA sequence: TGTGCCAGCAGTCCAAACAGGGGTTCCCTCCACTTT.

The chain couples TRBV6-5 to TRBJ1-1, with D possibly TRBD1 on 5 matching bases. The CDR3 consists of 13 residues. V gave up 0 bases and J gave up 7 bases, with 9 bases separating them. Germline CDR1 MNHEY, CDR2 SVGAGI. The DNA for the CDR3 is TGTGCCAGCAGTTACTCGGTGGGGGGTGAAGCTTTCTTT. This codes for CASSYSVGGEAFF.

V and J are TRBV28 and TRBJ1-1; D remains unclear. V was pared by 3 bases and J by 6 bases, with 17 bases between. Germline V gene data show CDR1 as MDHEN and CDR2 as SYDVKM. The CDR3 consists of 15 residues. CDR3 in amino acids: CASSFTHLGSAEAFF. The CDR3 DNA is TGTGCCAGCAGTTTTACACATCTCGGGTCGGCTGAAGCTTTCTTT.

The CDR3 nucleotides are TGCAGCGTTGACGGCCTAGATACCCAAGAGACCCAGTACTTC. This translates into CSVDGLDTQETQYF. The chain combines TRBV29-1 with TRBJ2-5; the D is unclear. CDR3 length: 14 residues. CDR1 is SQVTM and CDR2 is ANQGSEA in the germline V gene. Trimming took 3 bases from V and 1 from J, leaving 12 bases between them.

The chain employs TRBV7-2 and TRBJ2-5; a weak D match, TRBD1 (6 bases). The V end lost 2 bases, the J end lost 5 bases, and 9 bases lay between the germline ends. This CDR3 region has 13 residues. CDR1 SGHTA and CDR2 FQGNSA come from the germline V gene. CDR3 sequence reads: CASSLQGMETQYF. Here the CDR3 DNA reads TGTGCCAGCAGCTTACAGGGGATGGAGACCCAGTACTTC.

This clonotype was picked up a small number of times. This chain links TRBV21-1 with TRBJ1-3; the table gives TRBD1 as D, unverified against the DNA. TRBV21-1 corresponds to a pseudogene. The CDR3 is 19 amino acids. This CDR3 is CASRVTRAATGISGNTIYF. The CDR3 DNA follows: TGTGCCAGCCGCGTTACAAGGGCCGCCACAGGGATATCTGGAAACACCATATATTTT.

This rearrangement joins TRBV6-5 to TRBJ2-1; the D is unclear. Germline V CDR1 and CDR2: MNHEY, SVGAGI. This CDR3 region has 15 residues. Deletions cut 2 bases from V and 1 base from J, with 9 bases between. This CDR3 reads CASSYRLASYNEQFF. CDR3 in DNA: TGTGCCAGCAGTTACCGGCTTGCGTCCTACAATGAGCAGTTCTTC.

The sample holds many counts of this clonotype. The chain employs TRBV12-3 or TRBV12-4 and TRBJ2-7; TRBD1 aligns across 9 bases. With V trimmed by 6 bases and J by 2 bases, 5 bases remained unmatched. The CDR3 is 14 amino acids. Written as DNA, the CDR3 is TGTGCCAGCAGCCGGGACAGGGCCACCTACGAGCAGTACTTC. Amino acids: CASSRDRATYEQYF.

The chain employs TRBV7-2 and TRBJ2-1, with 9 positions matching TRBD2. Per germline, CDR1 SGHTA and CDR2 FQGNSA. The V and J ends lost 0 bases and 9 bases, in that order; junction bases with no gene match: 6. This CDR3 region has 15 residues. CDR3 amino acids: CASSLALAGGTEQFF. CDR3 bases: TGTGCCAGCAGCTTAGCGTTGGCGGGAGGGACTGAGCAGTTCTTC.

Ten or more counts support this clonotype. The rearrangement links TRBV20-1 to TRBJ2-1; the match to TRBD2 covers 7 bases. The CDR3 consists of 13 residues. Germline CDR1 and CDR2: DFQATT and SNEGSKA (reference sequence). Losses at the gene ends were 3 bases for V and 4 bases for J; bases not matched to a gene: 3. The DNA of the CDR3 is TGCAGTGCTAGGACTAGCTCTTACAATGAGCAGTTCTTC. The encoded protein is CSARTSSYNEQFF.

This clonotype appeared a few times. CDR3 DNA: TGTGCCAGCGGGACAGGCGAAGGCTACACCTTC. Protein: CASGTGEGYTF. V gene TRBV27 combines with J gene TRBJ1-2, with 8 bases that match TRBD1. Trimming at V came to 8 bases and at J to 8 bases, leaving 4 bases not matched to a gene. The CDR3 has 11 amino acids. Germline values: CDR1 MNHEY, CDR2 SMNVEV (reference sequence).

The rearrangement links TRBV20-1 to TRBJ2-1, with TRBD1 identical over 7 bases. Per the germline V gene, CDR1 is DFQATT and CDR2 is SNEGSKA (reference sequence). V lost 3 bases, J lost 0 bases, and 5 bases stayed unmatched. CDR3 length: 15 residues. The chain's CDR3 is CSARLGTVSYNEQFF. The CDR3 DNA follows: TGCAGTGCTAGGCTGGGGACAGTCTCCTACAATGAGCAGTTCTTC.

This clonotype was counted a few times. V usage is TRBV29-1 and J usage is TRBJ1-2; D is unresolved. V lost 6 bases and J lost 2, with 4 bases in between. Per the germline V gene, CDR1 is SQVTM and CDR2 is ANQGSEA. The length of the CDR3 is 10 residues. CDR3 nucleotides: TGCAGCGTCGAGAACTATGGCTACACCTTC. Residues: CSVENYGYTF.